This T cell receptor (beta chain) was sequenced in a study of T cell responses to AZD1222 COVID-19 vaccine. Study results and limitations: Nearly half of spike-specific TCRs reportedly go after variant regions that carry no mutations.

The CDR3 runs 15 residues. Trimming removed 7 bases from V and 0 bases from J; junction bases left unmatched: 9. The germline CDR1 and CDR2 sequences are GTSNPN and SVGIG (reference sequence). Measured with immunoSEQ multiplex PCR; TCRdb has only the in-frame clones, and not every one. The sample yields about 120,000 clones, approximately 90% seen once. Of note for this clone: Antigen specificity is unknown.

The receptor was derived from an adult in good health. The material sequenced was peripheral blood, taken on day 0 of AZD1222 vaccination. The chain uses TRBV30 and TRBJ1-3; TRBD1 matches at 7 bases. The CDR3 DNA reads TGTGCCTTGCAACAGGGGCTCCTCTCTGGAAACACCATATATTTT. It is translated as CALQQGLLSGNTIYF. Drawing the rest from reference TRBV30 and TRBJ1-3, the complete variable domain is SQTIHQWPATLVQPVGSPLSLECTVEGTSNPNLYWYRQAAGRGLQLLFYSVGIGQISSEVPQNLSASRPQDRQFILSSKKLLLSDSGFYLCALQQGLLSGNTIYFGEGSWLTVV.